Included here is one T cell receptor beta chain sequence, with context. Its antigen remains unknown. CD4+ naive, central memory, regulatory and stem cell-like memory cells were sorted via CD45RO/CCR7/CD25/CD127/CD95/CD27. Trimming removed 1 base from V and 9 bases from J, with 13 bases in between. The CDR3 consists of 14 residues. CDR1 and CDR2 from the germline V gene are SGHTA and FQGNSA. This entry comes from a study of beta chain features in type 1 diabetes. Study-level findings and limits: Moderate yet significant TCRB CDR3 shortening was seen in Type 1 diabetes patients in all four CD4+ subsets. It was among patients, rather than healthy donors, that naive, central memory and Treg TCRB repertoires appeared more similar.

Reverse transcription of all isolated RNA meant that expressed TCRB transcripts were sequenced. Method: immunoSEQ multiplex PCR; TCRdb's copy keeps in-frame clones and lacks some. The sample contains about 28,000 clones, roughly 61% of which appear only once. Source material: Tregs from blood. The chain couples TRBV7-2 to TRBJ2-1, with D possibly TRBD1 on 6 matching bases. The source is a woman aged 25 to 39 with type 1 diabetes. CDR3 coding DNA: TGTGCCAGCAGCTTAGACTTTGGACAGTCTGAGCAGTTCTTC. Amino acid sequence: CASSLDFGQSEQFF. The variable domain in full, completed from reference TRBV7-2 and TRBJ2-1, reads GAGVSQSPSNKVTEKGKDVELRCDPISGHTALYWYRQSLGQGLEFLIYFQGNSAPDKSGLPSDRFSAERTGGSVSTLTIQRTQQEDSAVYLCASSLDFGQSEQFFGPGTRLTVL.